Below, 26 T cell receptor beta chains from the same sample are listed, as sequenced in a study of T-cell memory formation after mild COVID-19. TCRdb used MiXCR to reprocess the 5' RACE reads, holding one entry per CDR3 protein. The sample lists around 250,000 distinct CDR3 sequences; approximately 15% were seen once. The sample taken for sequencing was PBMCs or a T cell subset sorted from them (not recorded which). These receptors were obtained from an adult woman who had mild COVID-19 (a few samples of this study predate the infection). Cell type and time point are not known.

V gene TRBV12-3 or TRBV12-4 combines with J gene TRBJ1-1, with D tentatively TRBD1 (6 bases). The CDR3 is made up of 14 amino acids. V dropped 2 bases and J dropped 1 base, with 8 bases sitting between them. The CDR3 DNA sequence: TGTGCCAGCAGTTTAACAGGGAAGAACACTGAAGCTTTCTTT. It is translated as CASSLTGKNTEAFF.

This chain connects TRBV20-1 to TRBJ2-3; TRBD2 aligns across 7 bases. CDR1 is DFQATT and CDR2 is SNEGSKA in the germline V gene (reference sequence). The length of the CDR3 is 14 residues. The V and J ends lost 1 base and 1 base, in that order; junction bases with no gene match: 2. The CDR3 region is CSARVTSGTDTQYF. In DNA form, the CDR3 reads TGCAGTGCTAGAGTAACTAGCGGCACAGATACGCAGTATTTT.

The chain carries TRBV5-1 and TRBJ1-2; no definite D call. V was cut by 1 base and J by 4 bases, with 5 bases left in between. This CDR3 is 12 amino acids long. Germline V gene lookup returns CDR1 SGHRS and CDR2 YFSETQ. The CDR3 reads CASSLNRYGYTF. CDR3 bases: TGCGCCAGCAGCTTGAATCGCTATGGCTACACCTTC.

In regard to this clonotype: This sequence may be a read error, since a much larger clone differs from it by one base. The CDR3 DNA is TGCGCCAGCAGCAAACTGACAGGGATGGGCGGCTACACCTTC. It is translated as CASSKLTGMGGYTF. The genes are TRBV4-1 and TRBJ1-2, with 7 bases identical to TRBD1. V lost 5 bases, J lost 8 bases, and 11 bases stayed unmatched. CDR3 size: 14 residues. Germline CDR1 and CDR2: MGHRA and YSYEKL.

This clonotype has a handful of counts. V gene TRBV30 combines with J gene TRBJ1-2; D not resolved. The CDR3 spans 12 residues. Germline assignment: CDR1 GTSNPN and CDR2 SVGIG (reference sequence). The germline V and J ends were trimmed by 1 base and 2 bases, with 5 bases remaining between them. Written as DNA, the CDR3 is TGTGCCTGGAGTGGAGGGAACTATGGCTACACCTTC. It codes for CAWSGGNYGYTF.

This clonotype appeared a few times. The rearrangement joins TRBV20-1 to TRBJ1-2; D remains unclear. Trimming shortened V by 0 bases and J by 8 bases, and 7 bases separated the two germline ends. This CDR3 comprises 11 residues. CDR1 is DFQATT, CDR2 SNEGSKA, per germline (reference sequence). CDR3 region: CSARDPGGYTF. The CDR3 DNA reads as TGCAGTGCTAGAGATCCGGGGGGCTACACCTTC.

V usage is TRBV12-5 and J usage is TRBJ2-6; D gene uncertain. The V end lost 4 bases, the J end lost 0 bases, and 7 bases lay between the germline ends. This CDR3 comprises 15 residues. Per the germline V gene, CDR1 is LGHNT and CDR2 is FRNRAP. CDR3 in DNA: TGTGCTAGTGGTTACGAAGGCTCTGGGGCCAACGTCCTGACTTTC. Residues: CASGYEGSGANVLTF. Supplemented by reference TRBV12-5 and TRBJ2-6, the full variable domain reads DARVTQTPRHKVTEMGQEVTMRCQPILGHNTVFWYRQTMMQGLELLAYFRNRAPLDDSGMPKDRFSAEMPDATLATLKIQPSEPRDSAVYFCASGYEGSGANVLTFGAGSRLTVL.

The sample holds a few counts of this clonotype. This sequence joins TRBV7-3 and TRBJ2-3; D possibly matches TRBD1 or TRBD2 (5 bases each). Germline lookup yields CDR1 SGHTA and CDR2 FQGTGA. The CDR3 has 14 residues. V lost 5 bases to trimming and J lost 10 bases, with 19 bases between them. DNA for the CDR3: TGTGCCAGCAGCCTAAAACCGGGGCAGGATCCGCAGTATTTT. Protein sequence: CASSLKPGQDPQYF.

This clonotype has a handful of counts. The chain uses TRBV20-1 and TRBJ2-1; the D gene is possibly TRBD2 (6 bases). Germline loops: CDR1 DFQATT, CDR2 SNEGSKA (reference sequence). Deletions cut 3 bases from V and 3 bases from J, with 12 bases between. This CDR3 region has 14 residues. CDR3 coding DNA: TGCAGTGCTAGGGACGGGGGAAACTACAATGAGCAGTTCTTC. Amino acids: CSARDGGNYNEQFF.

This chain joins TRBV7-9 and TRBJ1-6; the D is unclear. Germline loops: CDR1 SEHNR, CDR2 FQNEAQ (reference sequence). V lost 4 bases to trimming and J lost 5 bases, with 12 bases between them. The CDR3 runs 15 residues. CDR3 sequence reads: CASSSGGSNNSPLHF. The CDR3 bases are TGTGCCAGCAGCTCGGGTGGGTCGAATAATTCACCCCTCCACTTT.

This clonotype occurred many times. CDR3 DNA sequence: TGCGCCAGCAGCTTGGCGGGCAGGCCGAGCTCCTACAATGAGCAGTTCTTC. It translates to CASSLAGRPSSYNEQFF. The chain recombines TRBV5-1 with TRBJ2-1; D unresolved. The CDR3 is 17 residues long. V was clipped by 0 bases and J by 0 bases, with 13 bases between them. CDR1 is SGHRS and CDR2 is YFSETQ in the germline V gene.

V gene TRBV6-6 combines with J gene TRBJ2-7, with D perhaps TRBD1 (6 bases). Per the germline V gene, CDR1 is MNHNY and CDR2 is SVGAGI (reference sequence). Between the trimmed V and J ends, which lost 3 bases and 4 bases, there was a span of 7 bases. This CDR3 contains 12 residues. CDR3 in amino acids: CASSYGQYEQYF. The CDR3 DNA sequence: TGTGCCAGCAGTTATGGACAGTACGAGCAGTACTTC.

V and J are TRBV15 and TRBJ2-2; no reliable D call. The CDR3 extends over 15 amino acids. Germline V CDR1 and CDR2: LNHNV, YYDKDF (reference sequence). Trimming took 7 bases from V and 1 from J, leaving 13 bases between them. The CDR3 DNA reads TGTGCCACCAACGCAGTCGGGCGGAACACCGGGGAGCTGTTTTTT. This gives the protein CATNAVGRNTGELFF. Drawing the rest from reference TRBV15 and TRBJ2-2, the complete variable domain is DAMVIQNPRYQVTQFGKPVTLSCSQTLNHNVMYWYQQKSSQAPKLLFHYYDKDFNNEADTPDNFQSRRPNTSFCFLDIRSPGLGDTAMYLCATNAVGRNTGELFFGEGSRLTVL.

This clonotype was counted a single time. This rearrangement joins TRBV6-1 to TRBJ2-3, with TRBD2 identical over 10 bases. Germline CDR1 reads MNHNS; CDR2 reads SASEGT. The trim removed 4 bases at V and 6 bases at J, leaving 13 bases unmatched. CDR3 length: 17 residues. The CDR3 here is CASSANPAGGPKDTQYF. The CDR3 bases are TGTGCCAGCAGTGCGAATCCAGCGGGAGGGCCTAAGGATACGCAGTATTTT.

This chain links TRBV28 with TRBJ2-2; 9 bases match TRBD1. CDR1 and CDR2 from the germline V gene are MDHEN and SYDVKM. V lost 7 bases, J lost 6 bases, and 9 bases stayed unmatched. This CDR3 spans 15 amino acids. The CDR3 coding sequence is TGTGCCAGCACAAACGTACAGGGGGCGGCCGGGGAGCTGTTTTTT. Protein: CASTNVQGAAGELFF.

CDR3 coding DNA: TGTGCCAGCAGTTCGACAGGGGCCAGCTATGGCTACACCTTC. This translates into CASSSTGASYGYTF. The rearrangement joins TRBV7-2 to TRBJ1-2; 8 bases fit TRBD1. V dropped 6 bases and J dropped 4; count of bases not matched to a gene: 7. CDR3 length: 14 amino acids. CDR1 SGHTA and CDR2 FQGNSA come from the germline V gene.

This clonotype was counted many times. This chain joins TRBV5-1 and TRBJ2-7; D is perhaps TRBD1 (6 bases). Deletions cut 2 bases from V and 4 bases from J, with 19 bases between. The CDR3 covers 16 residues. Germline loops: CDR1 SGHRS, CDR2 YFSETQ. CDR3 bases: TGCGCCAGCAGCTTCAGGCAGGGGCAAAGTAGGTACGAGCAGTACTTC. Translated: CASSFRQGQSRYEQYF.

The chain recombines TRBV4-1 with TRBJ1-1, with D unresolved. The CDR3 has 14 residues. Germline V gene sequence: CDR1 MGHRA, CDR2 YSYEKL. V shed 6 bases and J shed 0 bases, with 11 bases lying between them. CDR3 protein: CASRPATMNTEAFF. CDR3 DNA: TGCGCCAGCAGGCCCGCCACTATGAACACTGAAGCTTTCTTT.

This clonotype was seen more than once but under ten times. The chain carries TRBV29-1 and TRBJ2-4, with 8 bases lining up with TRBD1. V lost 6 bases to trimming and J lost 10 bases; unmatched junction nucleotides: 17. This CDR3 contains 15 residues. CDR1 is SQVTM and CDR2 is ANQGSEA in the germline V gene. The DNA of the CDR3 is TGCAGCGTCGGACGTCCTGGACAGGGTTCTATTATTCAGTACTTC. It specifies CSVGRPGQGSIIQYF. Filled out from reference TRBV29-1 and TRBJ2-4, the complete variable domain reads SAVISQKPSRDICQRGTSLTIQCQVDSQVTMMFWYRQQPGQSLTLIATANQGSEATYESGFVIDKFPISRPNLTFSTLTVSNMSPEDSSIYLCSVGRPGQGSIIQYFGAGTRLSVL.

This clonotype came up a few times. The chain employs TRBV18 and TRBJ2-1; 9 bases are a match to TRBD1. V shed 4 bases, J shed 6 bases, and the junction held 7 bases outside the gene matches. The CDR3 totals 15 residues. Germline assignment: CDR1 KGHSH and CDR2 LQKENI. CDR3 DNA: TGTGCCAGCTCACTACGCCGGGACAGGGCCAATGAGCAGTTCTTC. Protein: CASSLRRDRANEQFF.

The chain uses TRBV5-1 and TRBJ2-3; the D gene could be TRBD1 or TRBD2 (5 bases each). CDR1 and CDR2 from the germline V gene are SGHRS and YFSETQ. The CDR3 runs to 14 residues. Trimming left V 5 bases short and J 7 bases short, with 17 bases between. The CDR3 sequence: CASSLTGPQNTQYF. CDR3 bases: TGCGCCAGCAGTCTCACGGGGCCACAGAATACGCAGTATTTT.

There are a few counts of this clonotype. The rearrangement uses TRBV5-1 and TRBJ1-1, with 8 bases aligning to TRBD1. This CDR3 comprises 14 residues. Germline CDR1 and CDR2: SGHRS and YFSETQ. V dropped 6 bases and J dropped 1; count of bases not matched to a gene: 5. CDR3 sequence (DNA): TGCGCCAGCACCCAGGACAGGGCGAACACTGAAGCTTTCTTT. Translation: CASTQDRANTEAFF.

The CDR3 DNA sequence: TGTGCCATCAGTGAGTACATCACGGGGGTCTACGAGCAGTACTTC. It specifies CAISEYITGVYEQYF. J is TRBJ2-7 and V is TRBV10-3, with a possible D match to TRBD2 (6 bases). Trimming left V 1 base short and J 3 bases short, with 13 bases between. Looked up from germline, CDR1 is ENHRY and CDR2 is SYGVKD. The CDR3 extends over 15 amino acids.

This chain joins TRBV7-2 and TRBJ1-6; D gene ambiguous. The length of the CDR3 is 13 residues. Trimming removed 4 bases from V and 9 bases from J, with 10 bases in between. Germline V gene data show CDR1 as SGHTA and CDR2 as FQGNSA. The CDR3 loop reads CASSSLGVSPLHF. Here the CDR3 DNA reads TGTGCCAGCAGCTCCCTTGGGGTTTCACCCCTCCACTTT. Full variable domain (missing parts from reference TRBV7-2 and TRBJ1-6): GAGVSQSPSNKVTEKGKDVELRCDPISGHTALYWYRQSLGQGLEFLIYFQGNSAPDKSGLPSDRFSAERTGGSVSTLTIQRTQQEDSAVYLCASSSLGVSPLHFGNGTRLTVT.

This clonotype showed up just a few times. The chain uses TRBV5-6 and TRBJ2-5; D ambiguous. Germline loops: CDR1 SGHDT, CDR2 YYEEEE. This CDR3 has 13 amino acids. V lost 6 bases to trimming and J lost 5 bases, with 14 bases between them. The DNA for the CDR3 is TGTGCCAGCACCATTCCGGGCACCGAGACCCAGTACTTC. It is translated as CASTIPGTETQYF.

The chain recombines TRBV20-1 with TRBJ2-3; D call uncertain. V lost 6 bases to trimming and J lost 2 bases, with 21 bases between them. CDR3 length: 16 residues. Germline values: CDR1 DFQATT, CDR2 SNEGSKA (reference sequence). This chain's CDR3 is CSASLRPFRSTDTQYF. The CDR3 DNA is TGCAGTGCATCCCTTCGACCCTTCCGGTCCACAGATACGCAGTATTTT.